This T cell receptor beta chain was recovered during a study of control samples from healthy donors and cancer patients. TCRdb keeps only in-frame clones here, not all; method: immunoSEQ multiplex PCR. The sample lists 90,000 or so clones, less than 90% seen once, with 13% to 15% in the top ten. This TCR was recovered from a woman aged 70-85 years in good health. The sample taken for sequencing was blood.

The CDR3 protein is CASSDVRFLHF. The CDR3 DNA reads as TGTGCCAGCAGTGATGTTCGTTTCCTCCACTTT. The gene calls are TRBV25-1 and TRBJ1-6, with D unclear. The CDR3 has 11 residues. CDR1 MGHDK and CDR2 SYGVNS come from the germline V gene. V lost 3 bases to trimming and J lost 15 bases, with 9 bases between them.